These 23 T cell receptor beta chains were all obtained from the same sample, sequenced in a study of blood T cell repertoires in COVID-19. The repertoire was sequenced with immunoSEQ multiplex PCR; TCRdb's copy has only in-frame clones and lacks some. The top ten clones hold 1.2% of a sample with more than 70,000 clones, 65% to 90% of them seen once. Sequenced: peripheral blood. These receptor sequences come from an older man with active or convalescent COVID-19.

V gene TRBV3-1 (or the pseudogene TRBV3-2) combines with J gene TRBJ2-1; TRBD2 agrees at 7 bases. V trimming: 0 bases; J trimming: 5 bases; junction bases outside the gene matches: 7. The CDR3 covers 16 residues. Germline assignment: CDR1 LGHDT and CDR2 YNNKEL (reference sequence). CDR3 sequence: CASSQDWGGVNNEQFF. The CDR3 region has the DNA TGTGCCAGCAGCCAAGATTGGGGGGGGGTCAACAATGAGCAGTTCTTC.

This clone was observed a handful of times. The V gene is TRBV5-4, the J gene TRBJ2-5; 8 bases line up with TRBD2. The germline V gene has CDR1 SGHNT and CDR2 YYREEE (reference sequence). V shed 6 bases, J shed 5 bases, and the junction held 6 bases outside the gene matches. The length of the CDR3 is 13 residues. The CDR3 protein is CASTTAGEETQYF. CDR3 bases: TGTGCCAGCACTACAGCGGGAGAGGAGACCCAGTACTTC.

The chain combines TRBV5-4 with TRBJ2-1; a weak D match, TRBD2 (5 bases). This CDR3 is 15 amino acids long. Germline CDR1 and CDR2: SGHNT and YYREEE (reference sequence). V lost 0 bases, J lost 4 bases, and 11 bases lay in between. CDR3 sequence (DNA): TGTGCCAGCAGCTTGGCCAGCGGACCGTACAATGAGCAGTTCTTC. Translation: CASSLASGPYNEQFF.

Notes on this clone: Sequence at one end of the junction differs from germline and may be a read error. This chain links TRBV28 with TRBJ1-1; tentative D call: TRBD1 (6 bases). From germline, CDR1 is MDHEN and CDR2 SYDVKM. The CDR3 extends over 14 amino acids. The CDR3 DNA follows: TGTGCCAGCAGTTTACGGACTAGGGGGACTGAAGTTTTCTTT. Residues: CASSLRTRGTEVFF.

The chain employs TRBV27 and TRBJ2-1, with a possible D match to TRBD1 (5 bases). This CDR3 has 13 amino acids. V gave up 5 bases and J gave up 4 bases, with 9 bases separating them. Germline assignment: CDR1 MNHEY and CDR2 SMNVEV (reference sequence). CDR3 sequence: CASSLRQYNEQFF. Here the CDR3 DNA reads TGTGCCAGCAGTCTCCGACAGTACAATGAGCAGTTCTTC.

This clone was seen only a few times. Written as DNA, the CDR3 is TGTGCCAGCAGCGCAGGGGTTCACGAGCAGTACTTC. This translates into CASSAGVHEQYF. The chain couples TRBV6-6 to TRBJ2-7; TRBD1 is a possible D gene (6 bases). The CDR3 loop spans 12 amino acids. Germline loops: CDR1 MNHNY, CDR2 SVGAGI (reference sequence). Trimming removed 6 bases from V and 5 bases from J, with 11 bases in between.

This clone was seen once. V is TRBV2 and J is TRBJ2-5, with 7 bases matching TRBD1. V dropped 8 bases and J dropped 5; count of bases not matched to a gene: 5. CDR1 is SNHLY and CDR2 is FYNNEI in the germline V gene. This CDR3 comprises 12 residues. The CDR3 sequence: CASETGWETQYF. The CDR3 nucleotides read TGTGCCAGCGAGACAGGGTGGGAGACCCAGTACTTC.

The CDR3 DNA is TGTGCCAGCAGCTTGCAGACTGCCCCCCACTACGAGCAGTACTTC. Translating gives CASSLQTAPHYEQYF. V and J are TRBV7-2 and TRBJ2-7; no firm D call. Trimming took off 3 bases at V and 3 bases at J, with 15 bases between the two ends. CDR1 and CDR2 from the germline V gene are SGHTA and FQGNSA. This CDR3 has 15 residues.

The chain uses TRBV5-1 and TRBJ2-5; 9 bases are shared with TRBD1. Trimming took 7 bases from V and 5 from J; bases not matched to a gene: 9. This CDR3 is built from 14 residues. In germline, CDR1 is SGHRS, CDR2 YFSETQ. CDR3 sequence reads: CASLPGQGGETQYF. The CDR3 nucleotides read TGCGCCAGCCTCCCGGGACAGGGCGGCGAGACCCAGTACTTC.

V usage is TRBV6-5 and J usage is TRBJ1-2, with a weak D call TRBD1 (6 bases). Germline lookup yields CDR1 MNHEY and CDR2 SVGAGI. The V end was cut by 6 bases, the J end by 3 bases, with 17 bases between. This CDR3 has 15 amino acids. The CDR3 reads CASSSFRDKDYGYTF. The CDR3 region has the DNA TGTGCCAGCAGCTCCTTCCGGGACAAGGACTATGGCTACACCTTC.

The J gene is TRBJ1-5, the V gene TRBV19; D gene ambiguous. Trimming left V 4 bases short and J 3 bases short, with 7 bases between. The CDR3 has 13 residues. Per germline, CDR1 LNHDA and CDR2 SQIVND (reference sequence). CDR3 region: CASSTSYNQPQHF. In nucleotides, the CDR3 is TGTGCCAGTAGTACCAGTTACAATCAGCCCCAGCATTTT.

This chain joins TRBV5-1 and TRBJ2-3; 9 nucleotides line up with TRBD1. The J segment lost 0 bases and the V segment lost 4 bases, leaving 15 bases of the junction unmatched. CDR3 size: 19 residues. The germline V gene has CDR1 SGHRS and CDR2 YFSETQ. CDR3 sequence (DNA): TGCGCCAGCAGCCCGGGACAGGGAGCCTTACTGTTTAGCACAGATACGCAGTATTTT. Residues: CASSPGQGALLFSTDTQYF.

The V gene is TRBV3-1 (or the pseudogene TRBV3-2), the J gene TRBJ2-5; 8 nucleotides align to TRBD1. The CDR3 runs 14 residues. With 4 bases clipped from V and 2 bases from J, the junction kept 3 bases outside the gene matches. Per the germline V gene, CDR1 is LGHDT and CDR2 is YNNKEL (reference sequence). CDR3 loop: CASSPGGRQETQYF. CDR3 coding DNA: TGTGCCAGCAGCCCAGGGGGCAGGCAAGAGACCCAGTACTTC.

The J gene is TRBJ1-4, the V gene TRBV28; D is ambiguous. The CDR3 is made up of 14 amino acids. Germline CDR1 reads MDHEN; CDR2 reads SYDVKM. Trimming stripped 10 bases from V and 5 bases from J, with 17 bases between. The CDR3 DNA is TGTGCCACCACCGGCGGGATAGAAAATGAAAAACTGTTTTTT. Its protein is CATTGGIENEKLFF.

This clone was recorded a few times. The chain recombines TRBV6-5 with TRBJ1-3, with unresolved D. This CDR3 spans 15 amino acids. With 6 bases removed from V and 0 bases from J, the gap between germline ends came to 12 bases. The germline CDR1 and CDR2 sequences are MNHEY and SVGAGI. CDR3 sequence reads: CASSAGPSSGNTIYF. Here the CDR3 DNA reads TGTGCCAGCAGCGCTGGGCCGAGCTCTGGAAACACCATATATTTT.

The chain couples TRBV3-1 (or the pseudogene TRBV3-2) to TRBJ2-5; 7 nucleotides line up with TRBD2. The CDR3 is made up of 15 amino acids. Germline V lookup: CDR1 LGHDT, CDR2 YNNKEL (reference sequence). The V and J ends lost 3 bases and 5 bases, in that order; junction bases with no gene match: 9. The CDR3 sequence: CASSHDTRREETQYF. The CDR3 DNA sequence: TGTGCCAGCAGCCACGACACGCGGCGGGAGGAGACCCAGTACTTC.

The genes are TRBV24-1 and TRBJ2-5; 9 bases align to TRBD1. Unmatched junction bases numbered 5, after V lost 4 bases and J lost 6 bases. The length of the CDR3 is 14 residues. Germline values: CDR1 KGHDR, CDR2 SFDVKD. The CDR3 here is CATSDPGQGQTQYF. CDR3 sequence (DNA): TGTGCCACCAGTGACCCTGGACAGGGGCAGACCCAGTACTTC.

This clone was seen a handful of times. V and J are TRBV28 and TRBJ2-1, with 14 bases aligning to TRBD2. Germline loops: CDR1 MDHEN, CDR2 SYDVKM. After removal of 6 bases from V and 0 bases from J, the junction contained 13 bases not matched to a gene. The CDR3 is made up of 20 amino acids. The CDR3 bases are TGTGCCAGCAGCTCGTACATGACTAGCGGGAGGGTTCCCTCCTACAATGAGCAGTTCTTC. As protein: CASSSYMTSGRVPSYNEQFF.

This rearrangement joins TRBV29-1 to TRBJ1-1; tentatively, D is TRBD1 (5 bases). This CDR3 region has 15 residues. The germline V and J ends were trimmed by 5 bases and 1 base, with 17 bases remaining between them. CDR1 SQVTM and CDR2 ANQGSEA come from the germline V gene. DNA of the CDR3: TGCAGCGTTCGTCTAGCTATGGGGGGGAACACTGAAGCTTTCTTT. Translating it yields CSVRLAMGGNTEAFF.

V and J are TRBV7-9 and TRBJ1-5; 7 nucleotides agree with TRBD1. This CDR3 is 14 amino acids long. The V segment lost 5 bases and the J segment 6 bases; nucleotides outside the gene matches: 7. From germline, CDR1 is SEHNR and CDR2 FQNEAQ (reference sequence). DNA of the CDR3: TGTGCCAGCAGCCAAACAGGGGCGGGTCAGCCCCAGCATTTT. Translated: CASSQTGAGQPQHF.

J is TRBJ1-3 and V is TRBV23-1, with D perhaps TRBD1 (6 bases). TRBV23-1 qualifies as an ORF whose function is uncertain. The CDR3 is 15 amino acids. The V end was cut by 5 bases, the J end by 4 bases, with 15 bases between. The chain's CDR3 is CASSTQGGLGNTIYF. The CDR3 nucleotides are TGCGCCAGCAGTACACAAGGGGGTCTGGGAAACACCATATATTTT.

The rearrangement uses TRBV10-3 and TRBJ2-1, with D perhaps TRBD1 (5 bases). Germline CDR1 ENHRY, CDR2 SYGVKD. The CDR3 consists of 13 residues. Trimming removed 0 bases from V and 6 bases from J, with 6 bases in between. The DNA for the CDR3 is TGTGCCATCAGTGAGTCCCAGGGCAATGAGCAGTTCTTC. Amino acids: CAISESQGNEQFF.

The J gene is TRBJ2-2, the V gene TRBV3-1 (or the pseudogene TRBV3-2); 10 positions match TRBD2. The CDR3 has 14 residues. With 4 bases clipped from V and 4 bases from J, the junction kept 0 bases outside the gene matches. Looked up from germline, CDR1 is LGHDT and CDR2 is YNNKEL (reference sequence). Here the CDR3 DNA reads TGTGCCAGCAGCCCTAGCGGGAGCACCGGGGAGCTGTTTTTT. Amino acids: CASSPSGSTGELFF.